This paragraph covers one T cell receptor beta chain sequence. The primer mix had 60 Vbeta and 13 Jbeta primers. TCRdb keeps only in-frame clones here, not all; method: immunoSEQ multiplex PCR. Here the sample spans about 200,000 clones, about 80% being singletons. The sample comes from a study of cytomegalovirus exposure and HLA in healthy donors. The sequencing sample was made of PBMCs. This receptor was obtained from a middle-aged man in good health and CMV-seronegative.

Here the CDR3 DNA reads TGTGCCAGCAGCGCAGGGGGCGGAAATGGCTACACCTTC. Protein: CASSAGGGNGYTF. The chain uses TRBV9 and TRBJ1-2, with 8 bases that match TRBD1. This CDR3 is 13 amino acids long. V dropped 3 bases and J dropped 6; count of bases not matched to a gene: 4. Germline CDR1 is SGDLS and CDR2 is YYNGEE.